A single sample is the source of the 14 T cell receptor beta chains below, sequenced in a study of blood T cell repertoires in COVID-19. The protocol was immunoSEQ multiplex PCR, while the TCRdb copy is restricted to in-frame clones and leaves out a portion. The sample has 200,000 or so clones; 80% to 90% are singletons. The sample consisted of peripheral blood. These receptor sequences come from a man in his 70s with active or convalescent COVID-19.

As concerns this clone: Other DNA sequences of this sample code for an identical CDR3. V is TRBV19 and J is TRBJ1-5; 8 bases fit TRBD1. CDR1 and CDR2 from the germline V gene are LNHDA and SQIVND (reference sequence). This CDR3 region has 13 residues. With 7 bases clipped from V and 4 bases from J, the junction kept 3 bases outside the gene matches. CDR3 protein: CASKDRVNQPQHF. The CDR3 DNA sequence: TGTGCCAGTAAGGACAGGGTGAATCAGCCCCAGCATTTT.

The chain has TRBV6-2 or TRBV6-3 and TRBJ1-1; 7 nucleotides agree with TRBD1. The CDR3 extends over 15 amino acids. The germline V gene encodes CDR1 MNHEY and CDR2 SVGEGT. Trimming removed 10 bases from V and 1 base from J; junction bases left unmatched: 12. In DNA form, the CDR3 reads TGTGCCACCAGCAGAATCGGGACAGCGAACACTGAAGCTTTCTTT. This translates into CATSRIGTANTEAFF.

Written as DNA, the CDR3 is TGTGCCAGCAGCGGCCGGGGGGCTCATAACGGCACTGAAGCTTTCTTT. Encoded protein: CASSGRGAHNGTEAFF. V and J are TRBV21-1 and TRBJ1-1. TRBV21-1 is flagged as a pseudogene. The CDR3 covers 16 residues.

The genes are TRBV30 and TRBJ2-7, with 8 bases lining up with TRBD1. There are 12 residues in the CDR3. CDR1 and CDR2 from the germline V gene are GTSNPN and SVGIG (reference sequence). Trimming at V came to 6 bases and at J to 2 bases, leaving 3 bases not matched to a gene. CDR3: CACRDRTYEQYF. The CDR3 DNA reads TGTGCCTGCCGGGACAGGACCTACGAGCAGTACTTC.

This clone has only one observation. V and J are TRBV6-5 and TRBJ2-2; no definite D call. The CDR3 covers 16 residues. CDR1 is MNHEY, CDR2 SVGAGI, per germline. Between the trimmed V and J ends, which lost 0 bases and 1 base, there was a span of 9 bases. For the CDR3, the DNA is TGTGCCAGCAGTTACTCGCCCGGGTTGAACACCGGGGAGCTGTTTTTT. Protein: CASSYSPGLNTGELFF.

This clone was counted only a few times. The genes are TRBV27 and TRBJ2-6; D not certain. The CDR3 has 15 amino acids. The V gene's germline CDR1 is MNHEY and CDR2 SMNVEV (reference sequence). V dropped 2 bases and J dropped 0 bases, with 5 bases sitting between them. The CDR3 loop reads CASSLESSGANVLTF. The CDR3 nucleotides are TGTGCCAGCAGTTTAGAGAGCTCTGGGGCCAACGTCCTGACTTTC.

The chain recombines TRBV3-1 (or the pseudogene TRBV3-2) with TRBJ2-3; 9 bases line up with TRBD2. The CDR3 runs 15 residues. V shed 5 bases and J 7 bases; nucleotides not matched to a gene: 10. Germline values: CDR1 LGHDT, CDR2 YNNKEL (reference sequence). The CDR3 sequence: CASSIQRGDLNTQYF. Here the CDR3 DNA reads TGTGCCAGCAGCATCCAGCGGGGGGACCTAAATACGCAGTATTTT.

As DNA, the CDR3 is TGCGCCAGCAGCCCGGGACAGGGGTACAATGAGCAGTTCTTC. Protein sequence: CASSPGQGYNEQFF. The gene calls are TRBV5-1 and TRBJ2-1; 10 positions agree with TRBD1. V gave up 4 bases and J gave up 4 bases; unmatched junction bases: 2. The CDR3 has 14 amino acids. CDR1 and CDR2 from the germline V gene are SGHRS and YFSETQ. Full variable domain (rest looked up from reference TRBV5-1 and TRBJ2-1): KAGVTQTPRYLIKTRGQQVTLSCSPISGHRSVSWYQQTPGQGLQFLFEYFSETQRNKGNFPGRFSGRQFSNSRSEMNVSTLELGDSALYLCASSPGQGYNEQFFGPGTRLTVL.

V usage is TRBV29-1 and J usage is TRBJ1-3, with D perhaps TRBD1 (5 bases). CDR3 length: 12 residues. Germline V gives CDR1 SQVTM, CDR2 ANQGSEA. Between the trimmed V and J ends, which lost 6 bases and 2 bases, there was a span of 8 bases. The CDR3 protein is CSVTVPGNTIYF. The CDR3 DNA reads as TGCAGCGTGACAGTACCTGGAAACACCATATATTTT.

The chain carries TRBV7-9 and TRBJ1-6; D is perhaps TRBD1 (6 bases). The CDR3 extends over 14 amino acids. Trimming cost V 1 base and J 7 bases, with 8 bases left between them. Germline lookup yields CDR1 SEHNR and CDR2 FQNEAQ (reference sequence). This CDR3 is CASSLVQGNSPLHF. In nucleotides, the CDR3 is TGTGCCAGCAGCTTAGTCCAGGGGAATTCACCCCTCCACTTT.

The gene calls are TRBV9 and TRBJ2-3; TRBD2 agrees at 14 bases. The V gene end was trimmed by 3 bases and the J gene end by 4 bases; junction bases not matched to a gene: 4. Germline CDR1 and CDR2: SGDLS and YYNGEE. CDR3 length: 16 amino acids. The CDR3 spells CASSATSGGEADTQYF. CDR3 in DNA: TGTGCCAGCAGCGCGACTAGCGGGGGGGAGGCAGATACGCAGTATTTT.

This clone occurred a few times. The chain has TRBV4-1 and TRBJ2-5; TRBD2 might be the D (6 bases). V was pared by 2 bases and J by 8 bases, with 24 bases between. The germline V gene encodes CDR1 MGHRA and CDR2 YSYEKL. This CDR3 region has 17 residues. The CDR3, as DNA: TGCGCCAGCAGCCAACCAATGGGGGGACGCGCTAAACGTACCCAGTACTTC. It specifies CASSQPMGGRAKRTQYF.

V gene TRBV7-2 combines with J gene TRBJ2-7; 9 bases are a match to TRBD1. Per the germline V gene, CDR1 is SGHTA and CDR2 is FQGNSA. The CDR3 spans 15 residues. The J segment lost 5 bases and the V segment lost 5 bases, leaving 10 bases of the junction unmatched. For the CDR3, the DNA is TGTGCCAGCAGCGTTGATGGGACAGGGACAAACGAGCAGTACTTC. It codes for CASSVDGTGTNEQYF.

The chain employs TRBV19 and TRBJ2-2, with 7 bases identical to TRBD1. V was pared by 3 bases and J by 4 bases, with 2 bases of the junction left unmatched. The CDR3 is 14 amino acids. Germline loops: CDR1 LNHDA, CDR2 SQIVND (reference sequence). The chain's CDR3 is CASSIHRGTGELFF. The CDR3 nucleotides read TGTGCCAGTAGTATCCACAGGGGCACCGGGGAGCTGTTTTTT.